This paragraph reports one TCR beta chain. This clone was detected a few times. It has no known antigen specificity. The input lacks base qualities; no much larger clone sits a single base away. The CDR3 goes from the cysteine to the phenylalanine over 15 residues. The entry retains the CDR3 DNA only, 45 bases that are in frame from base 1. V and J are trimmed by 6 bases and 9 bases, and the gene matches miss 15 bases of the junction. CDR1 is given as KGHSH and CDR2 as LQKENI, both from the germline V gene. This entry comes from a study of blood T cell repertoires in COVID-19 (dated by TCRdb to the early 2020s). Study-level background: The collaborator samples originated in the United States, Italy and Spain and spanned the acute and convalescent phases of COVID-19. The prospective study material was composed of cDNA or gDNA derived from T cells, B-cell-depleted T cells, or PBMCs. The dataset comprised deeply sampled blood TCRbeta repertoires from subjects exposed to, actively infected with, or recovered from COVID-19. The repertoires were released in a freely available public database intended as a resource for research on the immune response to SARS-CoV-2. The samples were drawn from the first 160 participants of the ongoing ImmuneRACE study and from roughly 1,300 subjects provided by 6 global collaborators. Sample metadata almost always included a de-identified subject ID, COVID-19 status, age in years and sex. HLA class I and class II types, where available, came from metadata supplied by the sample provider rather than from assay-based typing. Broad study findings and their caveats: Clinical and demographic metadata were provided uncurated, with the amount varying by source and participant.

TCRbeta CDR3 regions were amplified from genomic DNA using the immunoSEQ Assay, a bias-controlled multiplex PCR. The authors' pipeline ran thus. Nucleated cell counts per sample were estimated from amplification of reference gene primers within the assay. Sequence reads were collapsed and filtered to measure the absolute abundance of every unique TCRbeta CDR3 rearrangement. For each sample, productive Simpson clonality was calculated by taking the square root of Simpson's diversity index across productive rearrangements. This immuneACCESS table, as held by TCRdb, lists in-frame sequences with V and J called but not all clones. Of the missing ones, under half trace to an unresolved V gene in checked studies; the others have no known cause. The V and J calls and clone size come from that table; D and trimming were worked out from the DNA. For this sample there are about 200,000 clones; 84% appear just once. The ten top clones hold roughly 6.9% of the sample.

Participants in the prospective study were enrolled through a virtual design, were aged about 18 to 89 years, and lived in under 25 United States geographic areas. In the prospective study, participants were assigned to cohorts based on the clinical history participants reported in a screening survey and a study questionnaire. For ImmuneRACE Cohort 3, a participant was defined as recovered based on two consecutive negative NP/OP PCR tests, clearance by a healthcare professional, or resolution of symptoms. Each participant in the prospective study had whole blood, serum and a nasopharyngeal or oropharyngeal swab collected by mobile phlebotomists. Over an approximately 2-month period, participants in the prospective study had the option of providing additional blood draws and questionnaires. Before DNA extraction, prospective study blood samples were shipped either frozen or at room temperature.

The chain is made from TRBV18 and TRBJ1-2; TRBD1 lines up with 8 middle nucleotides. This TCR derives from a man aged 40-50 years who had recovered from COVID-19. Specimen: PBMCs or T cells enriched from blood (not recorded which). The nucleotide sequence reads TGTGCCAGCTCCGGGACAGGTCCTCCCGAGGGGAGCTACACCTTC. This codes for CASSGTGPPEGSYTF.